This note documents a single T cell receptor (beta chain) sequence. Which antigen it targets is not known. No much larger clone is present one base from it, and per-base qualities are unavailable. The immunoSEQ Assay, a bias-controlled multiplex PCR, was used to amplify TCRbeta CDR3 regions from genomic DNA. The source study handled its data this way. The number of nucleated cells in each sample was estimated from the amplification of reference gene primers within the assay. Sequence reads were collapsed and filtered to measure the absolute abundance of every unique TCRbeta CDR3 rearrangement. Productive Simpson clonality was computed per sample as the square root of Simpson's diversity index over productive rearrangements. TCRdb limited this immuneACCESS table to in-frame rearrangements with V and J called. A share of clones is missing; checked studies link under half to unresolved V genes, and the rest is unexplained. The V and J calls and clone size come from that table; D and trimming were worked out from the DNA. The sample table records about 140,000 clones; 70% to 80% of these occur just once. About 10% of the sample is held by the ten biggest clonotypes.

A second Seattle source provided samples from volunteer blood donors who had recovered from COVID-19. Each collaborating institution followed its own protocols to collect whole blood in K2EDTA tubes. For TCRbeta analysis, collaborator samples were shipped as frozen whole blood, as isolated PBMCs, or as DNA extracted from either sample type. The data originate from a study of blood T cell repertoires in COVID-19 (dated by TCRdb to about 2020). As for the study more broadly: Samples from collaborators originated in the United States, Italy and Spain and spanned both the acute and convalescent phases of COVID-19. The prospective study material was composed of cDNA or gDNA derived from T cells, B-cell-depleted T cells, or PBMCs. Subjects who had been exposed to COVID-19, were actively infected with it, or had recovered from it provided the deeply sampled blood TCRbeta repertoires that made up the dataset. The repertoires were released in a freely available public database intended as a resource for research on the immune response to SARS-CoV-2. Samples were obtained from the ongoing ImmuneRACE study (first 160 participants) and from 1,254 subjects provided by 6 global collaborators. The sample metadata nearly always contained a de-identified subject ID, COVID-19 status, age in years and sex. HLA class I and class II types, where available, came from metadata supplied by the sample provider rather than from assay-based typing. Beyond this particular receptor, the publication reports: How much clinical and demographic metadata was included differed by source and by participant, and the metadata was provided uncurated.

Here V drops 7 bases and J drops 5 bases, and the junction holds 8 bases not matched to any gene. The CDR3 has 15 amino acids, counting the end cysteine and phenylalanine. This entry keeps only the CDR3 DNA: 45 bases, framed from base 1. In the germline V gene, CDR1 corresponds to MDHEN and CDR2 to SYDVKM. This chain joins TRBV28 to TRBJ1-5, and 10 junction bases match TRBD1. The sample comprised peripheral blood. The TCR sequence derives from a man in his sixties who had recovered from COVID-19. For the CDR3, the sequence is CASTSDRGDYQPQHF. The DNA reads TGTGCCAGCACCTCGGACAGGGGGGACTATCAGCCCCAGCATTTT.